The rows below give T cell receptor beta chains drawn from one sample of a study of T cell responses to AZD1222 COVID-19 vaccine. Clones were read by immunoSEQ multiplex PCR, and TCRdb kept only the in-frame ones, dropping some. The sample carries tens of thousands of clones, 88% recorded once. Sequenced material: peripheral blood, taken on day 0 of MenACWY control vaccination. These receptors originate from an adult in good health. Both conserved end residues are part of each CDR3. D genes are given only for firm matches. Not all rows give a size; the values are once, few, many and, for expanded clones, a class.

abundance: .; d_gene: .; v_gene: TRBV5-1; j_gene: TRBJ2-5; CDR3nt: TGCGCCAGCAGCTCTGCGACGGGGTTGGCCCAGTACTTC; CDR3aa: CASSSATGLAQYF
abundance: .; d_gene: .; v_gene: TRBV29-1; j_gene: TRBJ2-7; CDR3nt: TGCAGCGTTGAAGGAAGCAACCTCTACGAGCAGTACTTC; CDR3aa: CSVEGSNLYEQYF
abundance: .; d_gene: TRBD1; v_gene: TRBV28; j_gene: TRBJ1-5; CDR3nt: TGTGCCAGCAGCCTCGGACAGGTGAGCAATCAGCCCCAGCATTTT; CDR3aa: CASSLGQVSNQPQHF
abundance: .; d_gene: TRBD2; v_gene: TRBV10-3; j_gene: TRBJ2-3; CDR3nt: TGTGCCATCAGCATTACGACTAGCGGGGGGACAGATACGCAGTATTTT; CDR3aa: CAISITTSGGTDTQYF
abundance: .; d_gene: TRBD1; v_gene: TRBV18; j_gene: TRBJ2-3; CDR3nt: TGTGCCAGCTCACCAGGGACAGGGTTCGGGACAGATACGCAGTATTTT; CDR3aa: CASSPGTGFGTDTQYF
abundance: few; d_gene: .; v_gene: TRBV7-2; j_gene: TRBJ1-5; CDR3nt: TGTGCCAGCAGCTTAGAACAATCTTGGGGGAATCAGCCCCAGCATTTT; CDR3aa: CASSLEQSWGNQPQHF
abundance: once; d_gene: .; v_gene: TRBV4-2; j_gene: TRBJ1-5; CDR3nt: TGTGCCAGCAGCCAAATCGGCTCGTGGGGTCAGCCCCAGCATTTT; CDR3aa: CASSQIGSWGQPQHF
abundance: .; d_gene: .; v_gene: TRBV18; j_gene: TRBJ1-2; CDR3nt: TGTGCCAGCTCACACGGGGACTATAGCTATGGCTACACCTTC; CDR3aa: CASSHGDYSYGYTF
abundance: .; d_gene: .; v_gene: TRBV7-2; j_gene: TRBJ1-5; CDR3nt: TGTGCCAGCAGCTTAGATTCATCGAGCAATCAGCCCCAGCATTTT; CDR3aa: CASSLDSSSNQPQHF
abundance: .; d_gene: TRBD2; v_gene: TRBV7-2; j_gene: TRBJ2-1; CDR3nt: TGTGCCAGCAGCTTAGCGCGGGGGGGCTACAATGAGCAGTTCTTC; CDR3aa: CASSLARGGYNEQFF
abundance: .; d_gene: .; v_gene: TRBV7-2; j_gene: TRBJ1-1; CDR3nt: TGTGCCAGCAGCCGGTCGGGCGAAGCTTTCTTT; CDR3aa: CASSRSGEAFF
abundance: .; d_gene: TRBD1; v_gene: TRBV6-2/TRBV6-3; j_gene: TRBJ2-5; CDR3nt: TGTGCCAGCAGCACAGGGGGCACGACCCAGACCCAGTACTTC; CDR3aa: CASSTGGTTQTQYF
abundance: .; d_gene: .; v_gene: TRBV6-5; j_gene: TRBJ2-2; CDR3nt: TGTGCCAGCAGTTACTCTGCGTCCGGGGAGCTGTTTTTT; CDR3aa: CASSYSASGELFF
abundance: few; d_gene: .; v_gene: TRBV19; j_gene: TRBJ1-1; CDR3nt: TGTGCCAGTAGTTCCGTGGTAGTCCAGGGAGACACTGAAGCTTTCTTT; CDR3aa: CASSSVVVQGDTEAFF
abundance: once; d_gene: TRBD1; v_gene: TRBV3-1/TRBV3-2; j_gene: TRBJ1-6; CDR3nt: TGTGCCAGCAGTCGGGACAGGACAAGGAATTCACCCCTCCACTTT; CDR3aa: CASSRDRTRNSPLHF
abundance: few; d_gene: .; v_gene: TRBV11-2; j_gene: TRBJ2-2; CDR3nt: TGTGCCAGCAGCTTAGAGGCAGGGTTTATCGTCGGGGAGCTGTTTTTT; CDR3aa: CASSLEAGFIVGELFF
abundance: .; d_gene: TRBD1; v_gene: TRBV5-6; j_gene: TRBJ1-2; CDR3nt: TGTGCCAGCAGCTTGACTCAGGGGGCAAGAGGGTATGGCTACACCTTC; CDR3aa: CASSLTQGARGYGYTF
abundance: .; d_gene: .; v_gene: TRBV27; j_gene: TRBJ1-2; CDR3nt: TGTGCCAGCAGTTCTATTCCGGGCAGGGAAGATGGCTACACCTTC; CDR3aa: CASSSIPGREDGYTF
abundance: .; d_gene: .; v_gene: TRBV7-2; j_gene: TRBJ2-7; CDR3nt: TGTGCCAGCAGCTTAGAGGCCGGCAGCTACGAGCAGTACTTC; CDR3aa: CASSLEAGSYEQYF
abundance: .; d_gene: .; v_gene: TRBV28; j_gene: TRBJ2-2; CDR3nt: TGTGCCAGCAGTACGACTCCCACCGGGGAGCTGTTTTTT; CDR3aa: CASSTTPTGELFF
abundance: once; d_gene: .; v_gene: TRBV7-7; j_gene: TRBJ2-2; CDR3nt: TGTGCTAGCAGCCCTACGGACTCTACAAACACCGGGGAGCTGTTTTTT; CDR3aa: CASSPTDSTNTGELFF
abundance: .; d_gene: .; v_gene: TRBV7-2; j_gene: TRBJ2-1; CDR3nt: TGTGCCAGCAGCTATTCAACAGCGGTTCAGTTCTTC; CDR3aa: CASSYSTAVQFF
abundance: .; d_gene: .; v_gene: TRBV15; j_gene: TRBJ1-6; CDR3nt: TGTGCCACCAGCAGAGATGCGGGGAATAATAATTCACCCCTCCACTTT; CDR3aa: CATSRDAGNNNSPLHF
abundance: .; d_gene: TRBD1; v_gene: TRBV5-1; j_gene: TRBJ1-2; CDR3nt: TGCGCCAGCAGCCCCGGGGACAGCCTTTCTATTGGTGGCTACACCTTC; CDR3aa: CASSPGDSLSIGGYTF
abundance: .; d_gene: TRBD2; v_gene: TRBV7-6; j_gene: TRBJ2-7; CDR3nt: TGTGCCAGCAGCCCGAGCGGGGGCCGCTCCTACGAGCAGTACTTC; CDR3aa: CASSPSGGRSYEQYF
abundance: .; d_gene: .; v_gene: TRBV6-2/TRBV6-3; j_gene: TRBJ1-1; CDR3nt: TGTGCCAGCAGATACCGGGACATTTCACCCACTGAAGCTTTCTTT; CDR3aa: CASRYRDISPTEAFF
abundance: .; d_gene: .; v_gene: TRBV19; j_gene: TRBJ1-2; CDR3nt: TGTGCCAGTAGTCCGCCGACGCAGGGGAGCTATGGCTACACCTTC; CDR3aa: CASSPPTQGSYGYTF
abundance: few; d_gene: TRBD1; v_gene: TRBV6-5; j_gene: TRBJ1-3; CDR3nt: TGTGCCAGCAGTTACAAAGGGGGCGGTGGAAACACCATATATTTT; CDR3aa: CASSYKGGGGNTIYF
abundance: .; d_gene: .; v_gene: TRBV6-2/TRBV6-3; j_gene: TRBJ1-5; CDR3nt: TGTGCCAGCAGTTACGTTGCAGGGAGCAATCAGCCCCAGCATTTT; CDR3aa: CASSYVAGSNQPQHF
abundance: .; d_gene: TRBD1; v_gene: TRBV6-2/TRBV6-3; j_gene: TRBJ2-7; CDR3nt: TGTGCCAGCACCCCCCTCCGGACAGGTACCTACGAGCAGTACTTC; CDR3aa: CASTPLRTGTYEQYF
abundance: .; d_gene: TRBD2; v_gene: TRBV4-2; j_gene: TRBJ2-7; CDR3nt: TGTGCCAGCAGCCAAGAGTCCGGGACTAGCTACGAGCAGTACTTC; CDR3aa: CASSQESGTSYEQYF
abundance: .; d_gene: .; v_gene: TRBV2; j_gene: TRBJ2-7; CDR3nt: TGTGCCAGCAGGGGGGTGACAGTCGGTTACGAGCAGTACTTC; CDR3aa: CASRGVTVGYEQYF
abundance: .; d_gene: .; v_gene: TRBV19; j_gene: TRBJ1-2; CDR3nt: TGTGCCAGTAGTACCCGATTGGGGACCGCTATTGGCTACACCTTC; CDR3aa: CASSTRLGTAIGYTF
abundance: .; d_gene: TRBD1; v_gene: TRBV6-5; j_gene: TRBJ1-2; CDR3nt: TGTGCCAGCAGCCAGGGACAGGCCTATGGCTACACCTTC; CDR3aa: CASSQGQAYGYTF
abundance: .; d_gene: TRBD1; v_gene: TRBV28; j_gene: TRBJ1-1; CDR3nt: TGTGCCAGCAGTTTACCTGACAGGGTGGCTGAAGCTTTCTTT; CDR3aa: CASSLPDRVAEAFF
abundance: once; d_gene: .; v_gene: TRBV5-5; j_gene: TRBJ1-2; CDR3nt: TGTGCCAGCAGCTGGACACAGACTGTAAACTATGGCTACACCTTC; CDR3aa: CASSWTQTVNYGYTF
abundance: .; d_gene: TRBD1; v_gene: TRBV11-3; j_gene: TRBJ1-1; CDR3nt: TGTGCCAGCAGGAAACAGGGGGCTATTGAAGCTTTCTTT; CDR3aa: CASRKQGAIEAFF
abundance: once; d_gene: TRBD1; v_gene: TRBV19; j_gene: TRBJ2-7; CDR3nt: TGTGCCAGTAGTATAGCTCGGGACAGGCCGACTGCCGAGCAGTACTTC; CDR3aa: CASSIARDRPTAEQYF
abundance: .; d_gene: .; v_gene: TRBV20-1; j_gene: TRBJ1-6; CDR3nt: TGCAGTGCTAGTTATTCAGGGGTATCCAATTCACCCCTCCACTTT; CDR3aa: CSASYSGVSNSPLHF
abundance: .; d_gene: TRBD1; v_gene: TRBV5-1; j_gene: TRBJ1-5; CDR3nt: TGCGCCAGCAGCTCTCAGGGGGCGCGGCAGCCCCAGCATTTT; CDR3aa: CASSSQGARQPQHF
abundance: .; d_gene: TRBD2; v_gene: TRBV29-1; j_gene: TRBJ2-1; CDR3nt: TGCAGCGTTCTCGGAAGTAGCGGGGGGTTGTATGAGCAGTTCTTC; CDR3aa: CSVLGSSGGLYEQFF
abundance: .; d_gene: .; v_gene: TRBV6-2/TRBV6-3; j_gene: TRBJ1-2; CDR3nt: TGTGCCAGCAGTTACCCAAGCTCGGACTACACCTTC; CDR3aa: CASSYPSSDYTF
abundance: .; d_gene: TRBD1; v_gene: TRBV9; j_gene: TRBJ1-2; CDR3nt: TGTGCCAGCAGCGTAGACGGGACAGTTGTTTATGGCTACACCTTC; CDR3aa: CASSVDGTVVYGYTF
abundance: .; d_gene: TRBD1; v_gene: TRBV5-8; j_gene: TRBJ2-1; CDR3nt: TGTGCCAGCAGCTTGACAGGGGGCACCAATGAGCAGTTCTTC; CDR3aa: CASSLTGGTNEQFF
abundance: once; d_gene: TRBD1; v_gene: TRBV5-1; j_gene: TRBJ1-2; CDR3nt: TGCGCCAGCAGCTCCGGGACAGGGGACGGCTACACCTTC; CDR3aa: CASSSGTGDGYTF
abundance: .; d_gene: .; v_gene: TRBV7-3; j_gene: TRBJ2-1; CDR3nt: TGTGCCAGCAGTAATCGACTAGATGAGCAGTTCTTC; CDR3aa: CASSNRLDEQFF
abundance: .; d_gene: .; v_gene: TRBV7-2; j_gene: TRBJ1-2; CDR3nt: TGTGCCAGCAGCAGGGAAGGGGGGACTCAGGGCTACACCTTC; CDR3aa: CASSREGGTQGYTF
abundance: .; d_gene: .; v_gene: TRBV27; j_gene: TRBJ2-5; CDR3nt: TGTGCCAGCAGTTCCTTCGGGATACAGCAAGAGACCCAGTACTTC; CDR3aa: CASSSFGIQQETQYF
abundance: .; d_gene: TRBD2; v_gene: TRBV18; j_gene: TRBJ2-1; CDR3nt: TGTGCCAGCTCACCGGGAAGGACTAGCGGGGGGGCAATTGAGCAGTTCTTC; CDR3aa: CASSPGRTSGGAIEQFF
abundance: .; d_gene: .; v_gene: TRBV28; j_gene: TRBJ1-1; CDR3nt: TGTGCCAGCAGTTGGATGAACACTGAAGCTTTCTTT; CDR3aa: CASSWMNTEAFF
abundance: .; d_gene: TRBD1; v_gene: TRBV7-8; j_gene: TRBJ1-6; CDR3nt: TGTGCCAGCAGCCCGGGGACAGCCTATAATTCACCCCTCCACTTT; CDR3aa: CASSPGTAYNSPLHF
abundance: .; d_gene: .; v_gene: TRBV7-2; j_gene: TRBJ2-7; CDR3nt: TGTGCCAGCAGCTTAGCTAGCGGTCCCTACGAGCAGTACTTC; CDR3aa: CASSLASGPYEQYF
abundance: .; d_gene: .; v_gene: TRBV11-3; j_gene: TRBJ1-1; CDR3nt: TGTGCCAGCAGCTTAGATGAGGGACACCTGAACACTGAAGCTTTCTTT; CDR3aa: CASSLDEGHLNTEAFF
abundance: .; d_gene: .; v_gene: TRBV19; j_gene: TRBJ1-1; CDR3nt: TGTGCCAGTAGTAATGGGGACACTGAAGCTTTCTTT; CDR3aa: CASSNGDTEAFF
abundance: .; d_gene: .; v_gene: TRBV7-9; j_gene: TRBJ2-7; CDR3nt: TGTGCCAGCAGCTCCCGGGGGGGGACAGGGATCTACGAGCAGTACTTC; CDR3aa: CASSSRGGTGIYEQYF